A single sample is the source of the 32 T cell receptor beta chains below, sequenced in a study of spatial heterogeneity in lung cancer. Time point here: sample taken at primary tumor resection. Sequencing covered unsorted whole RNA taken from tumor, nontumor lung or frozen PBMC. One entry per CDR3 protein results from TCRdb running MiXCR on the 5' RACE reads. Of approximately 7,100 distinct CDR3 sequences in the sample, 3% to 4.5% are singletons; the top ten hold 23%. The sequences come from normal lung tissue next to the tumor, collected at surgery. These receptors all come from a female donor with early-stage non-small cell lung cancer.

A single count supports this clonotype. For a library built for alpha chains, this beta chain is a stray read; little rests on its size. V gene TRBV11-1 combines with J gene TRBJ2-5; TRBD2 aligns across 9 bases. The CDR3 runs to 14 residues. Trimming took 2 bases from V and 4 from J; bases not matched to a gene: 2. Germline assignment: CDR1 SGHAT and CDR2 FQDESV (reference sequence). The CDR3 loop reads CASSLLTSGETQYF. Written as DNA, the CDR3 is TGTGCCAGCAGCTTATTGACTAGCGGAGAGACCCAGTACTTC.

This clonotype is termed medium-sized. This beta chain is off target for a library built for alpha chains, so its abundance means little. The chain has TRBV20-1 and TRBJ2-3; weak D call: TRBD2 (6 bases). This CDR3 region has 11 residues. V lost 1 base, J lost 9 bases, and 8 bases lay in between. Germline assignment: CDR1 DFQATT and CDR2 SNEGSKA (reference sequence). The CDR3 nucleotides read TGCAGTGCTAGAGTGGGGGGAACGCAGTATTTT. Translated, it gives CSARVGGTQYF.

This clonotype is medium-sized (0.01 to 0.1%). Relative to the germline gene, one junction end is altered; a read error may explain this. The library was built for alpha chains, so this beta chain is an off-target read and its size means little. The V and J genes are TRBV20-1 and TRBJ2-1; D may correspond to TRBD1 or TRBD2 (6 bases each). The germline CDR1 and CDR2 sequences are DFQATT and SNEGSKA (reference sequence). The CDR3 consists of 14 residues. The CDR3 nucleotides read TGCAGTGCTAGCCCCATGGGGGGCTACGATGAGCAGTTCTTC. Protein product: CSASPMGGYDEQFF.

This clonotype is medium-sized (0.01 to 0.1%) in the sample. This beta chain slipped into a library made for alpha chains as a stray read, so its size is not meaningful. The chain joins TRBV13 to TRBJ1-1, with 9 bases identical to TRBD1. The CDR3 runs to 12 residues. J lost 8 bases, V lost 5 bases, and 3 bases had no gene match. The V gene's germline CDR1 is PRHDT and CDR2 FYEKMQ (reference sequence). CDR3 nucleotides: TGTGCCAGCAGCGCCGGACAGGGGGAAGCTTTCTTT. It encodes CASSAGQGEAFF.

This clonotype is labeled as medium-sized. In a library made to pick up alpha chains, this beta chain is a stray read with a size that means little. The CDR3 DNA sequence: TGTGCCAGCAGCGCCGACAAGGGGGCTCTATACAATGAGCAGTTCTTC. Translating gives CASSADKGALYNEQFF. The chain carries TRBV11-2 and TRBJ2-1; TRBD1 aligns across 7 bases. The V gene end was trimmed by 5 bases and the J gene end by 4 bases; junction bases not matched to a gene: 11. The germline V gene has CDR1 SGHAT and CDR2 FQNNGV. This CDR3 comprises 16 residues.

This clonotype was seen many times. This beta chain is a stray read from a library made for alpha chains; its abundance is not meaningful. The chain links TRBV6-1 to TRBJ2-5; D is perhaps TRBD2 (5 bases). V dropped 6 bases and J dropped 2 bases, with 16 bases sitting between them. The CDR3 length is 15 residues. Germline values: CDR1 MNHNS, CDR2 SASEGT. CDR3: CASSIATISQETQYF. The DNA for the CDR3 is TGTGCCAGCAGCATCGCGACTATATCTCAAGAGACCCAGTACTTC.

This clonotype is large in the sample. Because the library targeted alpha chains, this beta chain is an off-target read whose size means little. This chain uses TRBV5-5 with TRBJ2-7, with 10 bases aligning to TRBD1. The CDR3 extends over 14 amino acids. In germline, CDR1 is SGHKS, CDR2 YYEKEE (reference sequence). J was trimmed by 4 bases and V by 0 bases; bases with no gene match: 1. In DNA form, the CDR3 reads TGTGCCAGCAGCTTGGGGGGACAGGGGTACGAGCAGTACTTC. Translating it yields CASSLGGQGYEQYF.

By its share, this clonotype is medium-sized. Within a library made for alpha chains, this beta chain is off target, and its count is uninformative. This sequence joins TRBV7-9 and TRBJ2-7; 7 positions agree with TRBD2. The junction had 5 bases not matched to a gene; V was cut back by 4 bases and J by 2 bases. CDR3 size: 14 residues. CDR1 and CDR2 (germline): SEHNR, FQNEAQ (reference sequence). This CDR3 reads CASSSAGVTYEQYF. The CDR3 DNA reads TGTGCCAGCAGCTCCGCGGGGGTCACCTACGAGCAGTACTTC.

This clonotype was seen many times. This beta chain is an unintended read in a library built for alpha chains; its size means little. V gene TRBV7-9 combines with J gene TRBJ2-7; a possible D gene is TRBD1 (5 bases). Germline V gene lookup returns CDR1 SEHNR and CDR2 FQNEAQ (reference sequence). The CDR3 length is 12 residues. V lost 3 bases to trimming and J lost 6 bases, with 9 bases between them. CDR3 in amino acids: CASSFHQGEQYF. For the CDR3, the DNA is TGTGCCAGCAGCTTCCACCAGGGCGAGCAGTACTTC.

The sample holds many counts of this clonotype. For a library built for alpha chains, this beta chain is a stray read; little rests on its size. CDR3 DNA sequence: TGTGCCAGCAGTGAACCAAGGACGACAGGGCTCAACACTGAAGCTTTCTTT. Protein sequence: CASSEPRTTGLNTEAFF. The chain joins TRBV6-1 to TRBJ1-1; 7 bases are a match to TRBD1. CDR1 and CDR2 (germline): MNHNS, SASEGT. V was pared by 2 bases and J by 2 bases, with 11 bases of the junction left unmatched. There are 17 residues in the CDR3.

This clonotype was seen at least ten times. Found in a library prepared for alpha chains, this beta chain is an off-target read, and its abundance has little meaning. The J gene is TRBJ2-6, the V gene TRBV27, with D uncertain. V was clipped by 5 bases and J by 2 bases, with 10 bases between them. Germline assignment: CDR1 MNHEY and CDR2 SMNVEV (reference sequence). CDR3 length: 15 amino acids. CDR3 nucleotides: TGTGCCAGCAGTGCCGACAAAGCTGGGGCCAACGTCCTGACTTTC. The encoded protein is CASSADKAGANVLTF.

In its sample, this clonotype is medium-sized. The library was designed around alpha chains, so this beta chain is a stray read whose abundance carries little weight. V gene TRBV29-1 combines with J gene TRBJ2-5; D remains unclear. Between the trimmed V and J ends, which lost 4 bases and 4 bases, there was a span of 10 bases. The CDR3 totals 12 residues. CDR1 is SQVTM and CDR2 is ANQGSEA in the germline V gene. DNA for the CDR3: TGCAGCGTTGCGGACGGTTCAGAGACCCAGTACTTC. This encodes CSVADGSETQYF. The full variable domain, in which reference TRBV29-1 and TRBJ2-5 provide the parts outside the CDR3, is SAVISQKPSRDICQRGTSLTIQCQVDSQVTMMFWYRQQPGQSLTLIATANQGSEATYESGFVIDKFPISRPNLTFSTLTVSNMSPEDSSIYLCSVADGSETQYFGPGTRLLVL.

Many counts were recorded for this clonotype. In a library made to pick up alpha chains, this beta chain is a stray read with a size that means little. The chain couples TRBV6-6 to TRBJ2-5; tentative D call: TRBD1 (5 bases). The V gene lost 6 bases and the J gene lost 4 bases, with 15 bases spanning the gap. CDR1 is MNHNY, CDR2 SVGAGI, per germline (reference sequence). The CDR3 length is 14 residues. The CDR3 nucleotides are TGTGCCAGCAGCCCTGACAGTCCACGAGAGACCCAGTACTTC. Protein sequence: CASSPDSPRETQYF.

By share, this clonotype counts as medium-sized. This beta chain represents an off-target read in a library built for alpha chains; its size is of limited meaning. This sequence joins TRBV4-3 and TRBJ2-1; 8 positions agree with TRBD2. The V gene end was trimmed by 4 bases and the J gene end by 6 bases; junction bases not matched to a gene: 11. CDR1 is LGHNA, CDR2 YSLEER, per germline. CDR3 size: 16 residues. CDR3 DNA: TGCGCCAGCAGCCGGGTGGGGGGCGCGGGAGGCAATGAGCAGTTCTTC. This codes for CASSRVGGAGGNEQFF.

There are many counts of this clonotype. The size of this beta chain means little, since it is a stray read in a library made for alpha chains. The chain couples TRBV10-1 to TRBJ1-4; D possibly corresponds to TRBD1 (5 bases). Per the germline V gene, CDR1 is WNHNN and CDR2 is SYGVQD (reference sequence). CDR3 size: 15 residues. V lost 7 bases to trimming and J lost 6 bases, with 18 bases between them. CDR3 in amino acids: CASTIQGLWYEKLFF. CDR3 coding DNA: TGCGCCAGCACAATCCAGGGTTTGTGGTATGAAAAACTGTTTTTT.

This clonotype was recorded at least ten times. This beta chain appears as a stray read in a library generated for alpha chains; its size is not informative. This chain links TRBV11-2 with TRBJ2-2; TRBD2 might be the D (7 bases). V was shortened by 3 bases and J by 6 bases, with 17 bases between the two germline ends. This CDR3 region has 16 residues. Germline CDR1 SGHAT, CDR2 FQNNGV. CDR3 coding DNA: TGTGCCAGCAGCTTGTCGAATCAGGGGAGGGCCGGGGAGCTGTTTTTT. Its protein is CASSLSNQGRAGELFF. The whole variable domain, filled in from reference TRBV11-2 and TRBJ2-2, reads EAGVAQSPRYKIIEKRQSVAFWCNPISGHATLYWYQQILGQGPKLLIQFQNNGVVDDSQLPKDRFSAERLKGVDSTLKIQPAKLEDSAVYLCASSLSNQGRAGELFFGEGSRLTVL.

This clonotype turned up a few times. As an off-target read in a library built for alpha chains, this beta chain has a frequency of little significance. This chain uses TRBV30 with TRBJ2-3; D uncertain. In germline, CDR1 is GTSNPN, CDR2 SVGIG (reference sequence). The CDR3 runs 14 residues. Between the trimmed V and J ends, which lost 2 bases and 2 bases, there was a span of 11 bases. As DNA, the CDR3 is TGTGCCTGGAGTATGGGTGGGAACACAGATACGCAGTATTTT. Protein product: CAWSMGGNTDTQYF.

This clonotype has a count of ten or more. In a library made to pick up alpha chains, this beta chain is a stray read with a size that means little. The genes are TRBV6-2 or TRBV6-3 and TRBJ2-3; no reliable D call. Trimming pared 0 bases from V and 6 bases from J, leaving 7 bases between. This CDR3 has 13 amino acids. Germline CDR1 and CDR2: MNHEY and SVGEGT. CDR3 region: CASSYSLRDTQYF. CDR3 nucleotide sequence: TGTGCCAGCAGTTACTCGTTGAGGGATACGCAGTATTTT.

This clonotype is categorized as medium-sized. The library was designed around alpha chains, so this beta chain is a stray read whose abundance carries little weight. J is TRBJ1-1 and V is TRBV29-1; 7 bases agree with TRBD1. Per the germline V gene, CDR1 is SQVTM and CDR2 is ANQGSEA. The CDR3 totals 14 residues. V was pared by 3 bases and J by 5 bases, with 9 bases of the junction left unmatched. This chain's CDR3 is CSVDQGGWFTEAFF. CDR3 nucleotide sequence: TGCAGCGTTGATCAGGGGGGTTGGTTTACTGAAGCTTTCTTT.

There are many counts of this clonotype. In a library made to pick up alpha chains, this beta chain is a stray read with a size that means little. The CDR3 DNA sequence: TGTGCCAGCAACGACTACCCGACAGGCCCGATGAACACTGAAGCTTTCTTT. Translated, it gives CASNDYPTGPMNTEAFF. V usage is TRBV6-2 or TRBV6-3 and J usage is TRBJ1-1; TRBD1 is a possible D gene (6 bases). The CDR3 runs 17 residues. Germline V gene data show CDR1 as MNHEY and CDR2 as SVGEGT. Trimming stripped 7 bases from V and 0 bases from J, with 21 bases between.

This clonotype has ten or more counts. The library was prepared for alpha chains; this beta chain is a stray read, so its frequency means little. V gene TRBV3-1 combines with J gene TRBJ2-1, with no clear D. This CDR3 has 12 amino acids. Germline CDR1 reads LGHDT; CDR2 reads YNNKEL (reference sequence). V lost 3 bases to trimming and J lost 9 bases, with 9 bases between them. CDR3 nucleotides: TGTGCCAGCAGCCAGCCTGGTAGTGAGCAGTTCTTC. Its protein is CASSQPGSEQFF.

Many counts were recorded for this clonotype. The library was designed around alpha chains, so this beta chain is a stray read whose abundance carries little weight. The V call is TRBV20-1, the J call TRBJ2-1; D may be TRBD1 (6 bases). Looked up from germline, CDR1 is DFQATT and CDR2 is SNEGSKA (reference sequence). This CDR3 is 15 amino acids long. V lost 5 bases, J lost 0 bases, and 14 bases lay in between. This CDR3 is CSAFSTGISYNEQFF. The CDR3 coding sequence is TGCAGTGCTTTTTCCACAGGGATCTCCTACAATGAGCAGTTCTTC.

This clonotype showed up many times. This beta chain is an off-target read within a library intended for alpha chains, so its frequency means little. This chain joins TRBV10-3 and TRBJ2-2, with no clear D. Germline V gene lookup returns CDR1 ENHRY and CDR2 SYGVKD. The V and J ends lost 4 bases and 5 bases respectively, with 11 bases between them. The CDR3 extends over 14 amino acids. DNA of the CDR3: TGTGCCATCAGTGGAAACAGAGATACCGGGGAGCTGTTTTTT. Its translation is CAISGNRDTGELFF.

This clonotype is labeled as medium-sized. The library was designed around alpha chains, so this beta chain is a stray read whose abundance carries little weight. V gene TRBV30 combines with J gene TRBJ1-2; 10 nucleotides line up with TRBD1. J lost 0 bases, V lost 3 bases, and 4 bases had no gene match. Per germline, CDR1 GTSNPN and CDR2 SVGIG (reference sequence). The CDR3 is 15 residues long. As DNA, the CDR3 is TGTGCCTGGAGCCGGGACAGGGGAGCTAACTATGGCTACACCTTC. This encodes CAWSRDRGANYGYTF.

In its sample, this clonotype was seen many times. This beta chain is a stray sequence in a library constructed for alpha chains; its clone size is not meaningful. CDR3 coding DNA: TGTGCCAGCAGTGCCCGCAATCAGCCCCAGCATTTT. Translation: CASSARNQPQHF. The chain recombines TRBV12-3 or TRBV12-4 with TRBJ1-5; no firm D call. The CDR3 consists of 12 residues. V lost 5 bases and J lost 2, with 4 bases in between.

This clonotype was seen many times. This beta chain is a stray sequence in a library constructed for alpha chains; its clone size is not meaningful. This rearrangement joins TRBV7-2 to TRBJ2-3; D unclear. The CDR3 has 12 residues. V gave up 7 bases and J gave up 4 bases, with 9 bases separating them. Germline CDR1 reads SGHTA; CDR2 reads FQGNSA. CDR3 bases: TGTGCCAGCAAGCCCTTAGCAGATACGCAGTATTTT. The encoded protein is CASKPLADTQYF.

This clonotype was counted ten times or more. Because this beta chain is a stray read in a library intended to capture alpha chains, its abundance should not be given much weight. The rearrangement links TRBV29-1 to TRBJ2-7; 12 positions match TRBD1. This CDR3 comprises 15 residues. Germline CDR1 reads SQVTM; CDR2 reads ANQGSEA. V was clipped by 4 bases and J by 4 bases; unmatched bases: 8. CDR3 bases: TGCAGCGTTGCGCCCGGGACAGGGGGCTTGTACGAGCAGTACTTC. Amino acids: CSVAPGTGGLYEQYF.

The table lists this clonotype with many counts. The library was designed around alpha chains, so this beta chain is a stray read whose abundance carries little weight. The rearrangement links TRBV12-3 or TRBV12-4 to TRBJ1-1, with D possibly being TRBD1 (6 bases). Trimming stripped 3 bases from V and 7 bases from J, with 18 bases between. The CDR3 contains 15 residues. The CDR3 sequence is CASSFTLGGVIEAFF. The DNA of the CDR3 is TGTGCCAGCAGTTTTACCCTTGGGGGCGTGATTGAAGCTTTCTTT.

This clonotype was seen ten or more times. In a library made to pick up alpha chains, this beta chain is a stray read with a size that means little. DNA for the CDR3: TGTGCCACCAGCAGAGAAGGGACCCTAAGGTCCGATACGCAGTATTTT. It is translated as CATSREGTLRSDTQYF. This chain links TRBV15 with TRBJ2-3; D possibly matches TRBD1 or TRBD2 (5 bases each). Deletions cut 0 bases from V and 6 bases from J, with 16 bases between. The V gene's germline CDR1 is LNHNV and CDR2 YYDKDF (reference sequence). This CDR3 has 16 residues. Looking up the rest from reference TRBV15 and TRBJ2-3 gives the full variable domain: DAMVIQNPRYQVTQFGKPVTLSCSQTLNHNVMYWYQQKSSQAPKLLFHYYDKDFNNEADTPDNFQSRRPNTSFCFLDIRSPGLGDTAMYLCATSREGTLRSDTQYFGPGTRLTVL.

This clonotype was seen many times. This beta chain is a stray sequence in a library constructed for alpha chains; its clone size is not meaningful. The CDR3 nucleotides read TGTGCCAGCAGCTTGGAATCAGTCAACTATGGCTACACCTTC. Its protein product is CASSLESVNYGYTF. The chain uses TRBV5-6 and TRBJ1-2; D ambiguous. The CDR3 runs to 14 residues. V was shortened by 0 bases and J by 2 bases, with 8 bases between the two germline ends. Germline assignment: CDR1 SGHDT and CDR2 YYEEEE.

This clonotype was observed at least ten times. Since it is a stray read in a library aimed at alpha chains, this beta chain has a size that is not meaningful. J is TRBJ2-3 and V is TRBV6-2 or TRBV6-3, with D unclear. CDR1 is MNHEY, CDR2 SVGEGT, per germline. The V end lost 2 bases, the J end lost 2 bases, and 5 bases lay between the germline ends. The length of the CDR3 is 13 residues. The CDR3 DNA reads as TGTGCCAGCAGTTACAGGGACACAGATACGCAGTATTTT. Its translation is CASSYRDTDTQYF.

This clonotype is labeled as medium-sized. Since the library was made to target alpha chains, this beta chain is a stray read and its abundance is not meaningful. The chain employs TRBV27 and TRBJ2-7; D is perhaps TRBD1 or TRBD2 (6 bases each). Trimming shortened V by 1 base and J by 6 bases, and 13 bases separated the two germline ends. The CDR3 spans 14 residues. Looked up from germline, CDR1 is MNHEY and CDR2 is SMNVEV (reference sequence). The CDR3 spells CASSLFGGGGEQYF. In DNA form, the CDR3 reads TGTGCCAGCAGTTTATTTGGAGGGGGTGGCGAGCAGTACTTC.